This T cell receptor (beta chain) comes out of a study of blood T cell repertoires in COVID-19. Across the study: Material from acute and convalescent COVID-19 was sourced from the United States, Italy and Spain. The analysed material was cDNA or gDNA that came from T cells, B-cell-depleted T cells, or PBMCs.

Only one count was recorded for this clone. Germline lookup yields CDR1 LGHDT and CDR2 YNNKEL (reference sequence). This CDR3 region has 19 residues. V lost 0 bases and J lost 11, with 31 bases in between. Sequencing used immunoSEQ multiplex PCR; TCRdb keeps in-frame clones, though not all of them. The data hold roughly 95,000 clones, with over 80% observed a single time. This receptor was identified in a woman aged 50 to 65 in a cohort sampled during active COVID-19. Sequenced material: peripheral blood. The chain employs TRBV3-1 (or the pseudogene TRBV3-2) and TRBJ1-1; TRBD1 might be the D (6 bases). CDR3: CASSQERVGGNTGRVRAFF. CDR3 DNA sequence: TGTGCCAGCAGCCAAGAGAGGGTGGGGGGAAATACAGGGAGGGTTCGGGCTTTCTTT.